This T cell receptor beta chain was documented in a study of cytomegalovirus exposure and HLA in healthy donors. Study-wide findings and caveats: Near-uniform donor sequencing depth was presumed by presence/absence analyses.

It was with 60 Vbeta and 13 Jbeta primers that the PCR ran. Profiling relied on immunoSEQ multiplex PCR, and the TCRdb table lists in-frame clones only, not all of them. The repertoire has around 100,000 clones, 50% to 80% of them found once; the top ten carry about 3.9%. Unrecorded immune exposures were likely, despite nominal health at sampling. This clone was seen a few times. The antigen is unknown. The specimen was PBMCs. This clonotype was obtained from a man younger than 45 in good health and CMV-seronegative.

CDR3 nucleotide sequence: TGTGCCACCAGCAGGGGGACACAGGGATCCGGTCAGCCCCAGCATTTT. This sequence encodes CATSRGTQGSGQPQHF. The chain couples TRBV15 to TRBJ1-5, with D possibly being TRBD1 (6 bases). This CDR3 spans 16 amino acids. From germline, CDR1 is LNHNV and CDR2 YYDKDF (reference sequence). Trimming cost V 3 bases and J 6 bases, with 18 bases left between them.